These T cell receptor beta chains were read from a single sample in a study of OX40 agonist ivuxolimab in advanced cancers. Clones were sequenced by immunoSEQ multiplex PCR, and TCRdb holds only the in-frame ones, with some missing. The table records some 72,000 clones, roughly 93% of them present only once. This specimen was CD4+ or CD8+ T cells sorted from blood, taken in a trial of the OX40 agonist ivuxolimab. The receptor source for this set is an adult with an advanced solid tumor such as melanoma, head and neck, liver or kidney cancer. The CDR3 runs from the conserved cysteine through the conserved F or W. D genes are given only for firm matches. Where a row states a size, it is once, few, many or the class of an expanded clone; other rows omit it.

abundance	d_gene	v_gene	j_gene	CDR3nt	CDR3aa
-	TRBD2	TRBV29-1	TRBJ2-3	TGCAGCGTGGTTAGCGGGGGGCTAACAGATACGCAGTATTTT	CSVVSGGLTDTQYF
-	TRBD1	TRBV15	TRBJ2-1	TGTGCCACCAGCAGGGGACAGTACAATGAGCAGTTCTTC	CATSRGQYNEQFF
-	-	TRBV29-1	TRBJ1-2	TGCAGCGTCGCCCCCCGGCTCGGATGGGATGGCTACACCTTC	CSVAPRLGWDGYTF
-	-	TRBV18	TRBJ2-3	TGTGCCAGCCGAACAAAGCGGGACACCGAAGATACGCAGTATTTT	CASRTKRDTEDTQYF
-	TRBD1	TRBV5-6	TRBJ2-7	TGTGCCAGCAGCCGTGAGCCAACAGGGGGCTCATACGAGCAGTACTTC	CASSREPTGGSYEQYF
-	TRBD2	TRBV15	TRBJ2-2	TGTGCCACCAGCAGAGATTTATTAGCGGGGACCGGGGAGCTGTTTTTT	CATSRDLLAGTGELFF
-	-	TRBV4-2	TRBJ1-2	TGTGCCAGCAGCCAAGAGGGGAGACAAAACTATGGCTACACCTTC	CASSQEGRQNYGYTF
few	TRBD1	TRBV5-6	TRBJ1-1	TGTGCCAGCAGCTTCCTCACAGGGGGCACTGAAGCTTTCTTT	CASSFLTGGTEAFF
-	TRBD2	TRBV5-1	TRBJ2-3	TGCGCCAGCAGGGACCCCCAGCGGGGACGTGATACGCAGTATTTT	CASRDPQRGRDTQYF
-	TRBD1	TRBV6-1	TRBJ1-5	TGTGCCAGCAGCGATACAGGGGGCAATCAGCCCCAGCATTTT	CASSDTGGNQPQHF
-	TRBD2	TRBV2	TRBJ2-3	TGTGCCAGCAGTGCCCTAGCGGGGGGGCAGACAGATACGCAGTATTTT	CASSALAGGQTDTQYF
-	TRBD1	TRBV6-1	TRBJ2-7	TGTGCCAGCAGTCTCTCCGGGGACAGCCTCTACGAGCAGTACTTC	CASSLSGDSLYEQYF
-	-	TRBV6-4	TRBJ2-2	TGTGCCAGCAGTGACAGGAACACCGGGGAGCTGTTTTTT	CASSDRNTGELFF
-	TRBD2	TRBV5-4	TRBJ2-1	TGTGCCAGCAGCTTGGTTACTAGCGGGAGGGCTCCCGAGCAGTTCTTC	CASSLVTSGRAPEQFF
once	TRBD1	TRBV6-5	TRBJ2-2	TGTGCCAGCAGTTACTGGGACAGAAGCACCGGGGAGCTGTTTTTT	CASSYWDRSTGELFF
once	-	TRBV19	TRBJ1-5	TGTGCCAGTAGTGACTTTGGCAATCAGCCCCAGCATTTT	CASSDFGNQPQHF
few	-	TRBV10-2	TRBJ1-1	TGCGCCAGCAGTGATGGCCGAAGGGTTCCTGAAGCTTTCTTT	CASSDGRRVPEAFF
-	TRBD1	TRBV13	TRBJ1-2	TGTGCCGCAGGGGGGGAGGAGGACTATGGCTACACCTTC	CAAGGEEDYGYTF
-	-	TRBV2	TRBJ2-5	TGTGCCAGCAGCCCGTCGGAGACCCAGTACTTC	CASSPSETQYF
once	-	TRBV6-1	TRBJ2-1	TGTGCCAGCAGTGAAGTGTATGGGGGTTCCTACAATGAGCAGTTCTTC	CASSEVYGGSYNEQFF
-	-	TRBV29-1	TRBJ2-1	TGCAGCGCCGAGGGGGTCCCGCCCGATGAGCAGTTCTTC	CSAEGVPPDEQFF
-	TRBD1	TRBV19	TRBJ2-1	TGTGCCAGTACCTTTCGACAGGGGTCCTACAATGAGCAGTTCTTC	CASTFRQGSYNEQFF
-	-	TRBV28	TRBJ1-5	TGTGCCAGCAGAGACCGGGACGGTCTGGAACAGCCCCAGCATTTT	CASRDRDGLEQPQHF
-	TRBD1	TRBV5-8	TRBJ1-1	TGTGCCAGCAGCGGGGGGACAGGGGTAGGCACTGAAGCTTTCTTT	CASSGGTGVGTEAFF
-	TRBD2	TRBV19	TRBJ2-5	TGTGCCAGTAGTCGATTCGGGACTATCGGAGAGACCCAGTACTTC	CASSRFGTIGETQYF
-	-	TRBV10-3	TRBJ1-6	TGTGCCATCAGTCGGGACCTTAATTCACCCCTCCACTTT	CAISRDLNSPLHF
-	-	TRBV20-1	TRBJ2-2	TGCAGTGCAGGTCACACCGGGGAGCTGTTTTTT	CSAGHTGELFF
-	-	TRBV2	TRBJ2-1	TGTGCCAGCAGCTCGGCGAGATACAATGAGCAGTTCTTC	CASSSARYNEQFF
-	TRBD2	TRBV6-1	TRBJ2-3	TGTGCCAGCAGTGACCGACTAGCGGGGGGCCCACCTCCCACCGATACGCAGTATTTT	CASSDRLAGGPPPTDTQYF
-	TRBD1	TRBV28	TRBJ2-7	TGTGCCACCGAAGGGGGGACAGGGATCTACTTC	CATEGGTGIYF
few	-	TRBV2	TRBJ2-7	TGTGCCAGCAGCGTTTTGGGGGTCCAGTACTTC	CASSVLGVQYF
-	TRBD2	TRBV29-1	TRBJ2-5	TGCAGCGTCGGACTAGCGGGCCCACAAGAGACCCAGTACTTC	CSVGLAGPQETQYF
-	-	TRBV7-6	TRBJ2-2	TGTGCCAGCAGCTTATCAGGGGCGACCGGGGAGCTGTTTTTT	CASSLSGATGELFF
-	TRBD1	TRBV30	TRBJ1-2	TGTGCCTGGAGGCGCCGCGGGACAGGGGGATATGGCTACACCTTC	CAWRRRGTGGYGYTF
few	TRBD1	TRBV7-9	TRBJ1-2	TGTGCCAGCAGCTTAGGGACAGGGAGGACTGGCTACACCTTC	CASSLGTGRTGYTF
-	-	TRBV15	TRBJ1-1	TGTGCCACCAGCAGTAAAGGGAAGCTCACTGAAGCTTTCTTT	CATSSKGKLTEAFF
-	-	TRBV6-1	TRBJ2-7	TGTGCCAGCAGTGAGGCGGGAATCTACGAGCAGTACTTC	CASSEAGIYEQYF
-	-	TRBV6-1	TRBJ1-6	TGTGCCAGCAGTGAAGCCACCTCGGCTAGTTTTTTTAGCTCCTATAATTCACCCCTCCACTTT	CASSEATSASFFSSYNSPLHF
once	-	TRBV5-4	TRBJ1-6	TGTGCCAGCAGCGCCCGGGGCAGCGATTCACCCCTCCACTTT	CASSARGSDSPLHF
few	TRBD1	TRBV18	TRBJ1-6	TGTGCCAGCTCACCAGACAGGGGCGATTCACCCCTCCACTTT	CASSPDRGDSPLHF